The 16 T cell receptor beta chains below were found in one sample sequenced in a study of a mutant IDH1 vaccine in newly diagnosed glioma. Time point given: week 47, end of study. A single vaccine dose contained 300 ug of mutant IDH1 20-mer peptide, and topical imiquimod was used with it. These TCRs' antigens remain unknown. TCRdb's copy holds only in-frame clones and misses some; the assay was immunoSEQ multiplex PCR. This sample has some 21,000 clones, with approximately 88% found just once. The source material was PBMCs, sampled from a glioma patient whose treatment included an IDH1 peptide vaccine. The source of these receptors is a man between 35 and 55 years old with glioma.

This clone occurred once. The chain combines TRBV18 with TRBJ2-7; D possibly corresponds to TRBD2 (7 bases). The germline gives CDR1 KGHSH, CDR2 LQKENI. The V end was cut by 1 base, the J end by 5 bases, with 12 bases between. CDR3 length: 14 amino acids. The CDR3 is CASSPRTGRDEQYF. The CDR3 DNA is TGTGCCAGCTCACCACGTACAGGGAGGGACGAGCAGTACTTC.

The J gene is TRBJ1-1, the V gene TRBV18; D remains ambiguous. The V gene's germline CDR1 is KGHSH and CDR2 LQKENI. With 2 bases removed from V and 0 bases from J, the gap between germline ends came to 7 bases. This CDR3 has 14 residues. The CDR3 nucleotides read TGTGCCAGCTCACCAGCCAGGCTGAACACTGAAGCTTTCTTT. This gives the protein CASSPARLNTEAFF.

This clone was observed a handful of times. The rearrangement links TRBV7-2 to TRBJ2-7; TRBD1 matches 7 bases. The CDR3 totals 14 residues. V was clipped by 8 bases and J by 5 bases; unmatched bases: 12. Germline V lookup: CDR1 SGHTA, CDR2 FQGNSA. This CDR3 is CASVKGQLRNEQYF. CDR3 bases: TGTGCCAGCGTGAAGGGACAGTTAAGAAACGAGCAGTACTTC.

This rearrangement joins TRBV27 to TRBJ1-2; D call uncertain. This CDR3 has 10 residues. Germline CDR1 MNHEY, CDR2 SMNVEV (reference sequence). The V end lost 6 bases, the J end lost 5 bases, and 4 bases lay between the germline ends. The CDR3 reads CASRGYGYTF. The CDR3 DNA reads TGTGCCAGCAGGGGGTATGGCTACACCTTC.

J is TRBJ2-2 and V is TRBV18; D not resolved. The CDR3 length is 15 residues. The germline gives CDR1 KGHSH, CDR2 LQKENI. V lost 4 bases and J 4 bases, leaving 13 bases between the germline ends. The CDR3 nucleotides read TGTGCCAGCTCACGAGATTCGGTGGTCACCGGGGAGCTGTTTTTT. Protein sequence: CASSRDSVVTGELFF.

The rearrangement links TRBV19 to TRBJ1-1; no clear D gene. The V end lost 3 bases, the J end lost 0 bases, and 23 bases lay between the germline ends. The CDR3 sequence is 19 residues long. CDR1 and CDR2 (germline): LNHDA, SQIVND (reference sequence). The CDR3 spells CASSISSLRWQPMNTEAFF. The DNA of the CDR3 is TGTGCCAGTAGTATTTCAAGTCTTCGTTGGCAGCCTATGAACACTGAAGCTTTCTTT.

The chain uses TRBV7-3 and TRBJ2-7; 7 positions match TRBD2. CDR3 length: 15 residues. The V segment lost 3 bases and the J segment 4 bases; nucleotides outside the gene matches: 9. Germline-derived CDR1 and CDR2 are SGHTA and FQGTGA. The CDR3 is CASSLGLSNEYEQYF. For the CDR3, the DNA is TGTGCCAGCAGCTTGGGACTAAGCAACGAGTACGAGCAGTACTTC.

This sequence joins TRBV6-5 and TRBJ2-3; D unresolved. Deletions cut 5 bases from V and 3 bases from J, with 9 bases between. CDR1 is MNHEY and CDR2 is SVGAGI in the germline V gene. This CDR3 is 13 amino acids long. This CDR3 is CASSPARTDTQYF. The CDR3 nucleotides read TGTGCCAGCAGTCCCGCCAGAACAGATACGCAGTATTTT.

This chain uses TRBV9 with TRBJ2-3; TRBD1 might be the D (5 bases). There are 16 residues in the CDR3. V was cut by 3 bases and J by 5 bases, with 19 bases left in between. Germline values: CDR1 SGDLS, CDR2 YYNGEE. The CDR3 loop reads CASSERRGGTGDTQYF. As DNA, the CDR3 is TGTGCCAGCAGCGAGAGAAGGGGCGGCACGGGAGATACGCAGTATTTT. The entire variable domain, with the rest obtained from reference TRBV9 and TRBJ2-3, is as follows: DSGVTQTPKHLITATGQRVTLRCSPRSGDLSVYWYQQSLDQGLQFLIQYYNGEERAKGNILERFSAQQFPDLHSELNLSSLELGDSALYFCASSERRGGTGDTQYFGPGTRLTVL.

The chain couples TRBV5-1 to TRBJ2-7; D ambiguous. Germline lookup yields CDR1 SGHRS and CDR2 YFSETQ. V lost 0 bases, J lost 0 bases, and 7 bases lay in between. The CDR3 length is 14 residues. The CDR3 coding sequence is TGCGCCAGCAGCTTGGATGCAGCCTCCTACGAGCAGTACTTC. Protein sequence: CASSLDAASYEQYF.

The chain carries TRBV29-1 and TRBJ2-3; TRBD2 might be the D (5 bases). The CDR3 spans 14 residues. Germline values: CDR1 SQVTM, CDR2 ANQGSEA. Deletions cut 6 bases from V and 9 bases from J, with 22 bases between. CDR3 coding DNA: TGCAGCGTGAGAGCACGGGAAGCACAGATAACGCAGTATTTT. Translating it yields CSVRAREAQITQYF.

This chain joins TRBV2 and TRBJ2-1; possibly TRBD1 for D (5 bases). The CDR3 contains 12 residues. The ends were cut back, 6 bases at V and 9 bases at J, with 12 bases in the middle. The germline V gene encodes CDR1 SNHLY and CDR2 FYNNEI. DNA of the CDR3: TGTGCCAGCAGGGTTTCCCAGGGTGAGCAGTTCTTC. Its protein product is CASRVSQGEQFF.

V gene TRBV5-6 combines with J gene TRBJ2-1, with D uncertain. Germline CDR1 is SGHDT and CDR2 is YYEEEE. The CDR3 contains 11 residues. The V end lost 2 bases, the J end lost 10 bases, and 7 bases lay between the germline ends. The CDR3 DNA sequence: TGTGCCAGCAGCTTAATTGCGGAGCAGTTCTTC. Protein sequence: CASSLIAEQFF. Full variable domain (outside the CDR3, taken from reference TRBV5-6 and TRBJ2-1): DAGVTQSPTHLIKTRGQQVTLRCSPKSGHDTVSWYQQALGQGPQFIFQYYEEEERQRGNFPDRFSGHQFPNYSSELNVNALLLGDSALYLCASSLIAEQFFGPGTRLTVL.

The chain recombines TRBV11-3 with TRBJ2-2; 8 nucleotides align to TRBD1. CDR1 SGHNT and CDR2 YENEEA come from the germline V gene. CDR3 size: 16 residues. The ends lost 3 bases at V and 7 bases at J; junction bases unmatched: 10. This chain's CDR3 is CASSLGQATGGGELFF. CDR3 nucleotides: TGTGCCAGCAGCTTGGGACAGGCGACGGGCGGCGGGGAGCTGTTTTTT. The complete variable domain, with remaining parts taken from reference TRBV11-3 and TRBJ2-2, reads EAGVVQSPRYKIIEKKQPVAFWCNPISGHNTLYWYLQNLGQGPELLIRYENEEAVDDSQLPKDRFSAERLKGVDSTLKIQPAELGDSAVYLCASSLGQATGGGELFFGEGSRLTVL.

Worth noting for this clone: A read error may account for a junction end that differs from germline. The chain combines TRBV13 with TRBJ1-3; D is unresolved. The CDR3 is made up of 15 amino acids. CDR1 is PRHDT and CDR2 is FYEKMQ in the germline V gene (reference sequence). In nucleotides, the CDR3 is TGTGCCAGCAGCCTAGGGCGACTCAGTGGAAACACCATATATTTT. It encodes CASSLGRLSGNTIYF.

V usage is TRBV5-1 and J usage is TRBJ1-1; 9 positions agree with TRBD1. This CDR3 contains 15 residues. CDR1 SGHRS and CDR2 YFSETQ come from the germline V gene. V lost 4 bases and J lost 4; bases outside the gene matches: 8. The CDR3 nucleotides read TGCGCCAGCAGCCCCAGGGGGACAGGGTCCACTGAAGCTTTCTTT. Its translation: CASSPRGTGSTEAFF.